The present TCR beta chain was sequenced within a study of CD8 T cells in ankylosing spondylitis listed by TCRdb under 2017. Concerning the study at large: T cell receptor beta repertoires were profiled in healthy donors and ankylosing spondylitis patients so that disease-linked TCR variants could be found. The full study cohort comprised 25 ankylosing spondylitis patients and over 95 healthy donors. Samples of peripheral blood were taken, and for ankylosing spondylitis patients, synovial fluid was collected as well.

The junction shows trimming of 4 bases on V and 0 bases on J, and the gene matches do not reach 2 bases of it. The CDR3 spans 14 residues, from the cysteine through the phenylalanine. The CDR3 DNA has 42 bases and is translated from base 1. From a lookup of the germline V gene, CDR1 and CDR2 are SGHRS and YFSETQ. This clonotype came up a few times. It has no known antigen specificity. No base quality values were provided; no much bigger clone lies one nucleotide off. Sequencing relied on an Illumina HiSeq 2500. Quantitative 5'-RACE with molecular barcodes was used to prepare TCR beta libraries. The original methods were these. Disease-linked TCR variants were identified with a new computational method built on a probabilistic model of VDJ rearrangement. TCRdb reran the public reads through fastp at Q25 and MiXCR, keeping productive beta chains. One record per CDR3 amino acid sequence lists the most common genes and DNA. The V and J calls here are based on TCRdb, not the publication. The sample has more than 100,000 distinct CDR3 sequences on record, 17% of them singletons. 33% of the sample goes to the ten largest clones.

Overall study outcomes, separate from this receptor: A TCR beta motif of several highly homologous amino acid variants appeared characteristic of blood from ankylosing spondylitis patients. Some motif variants were previously reported in synovial fluid and blood of reactive arthritis patients, suggesting common disease-initiation mechanisms. The disease-linked clones had a CD8+ phenotype and were found at relatively low frequencies in peripheral blood. Significant enrichment of the disease-linked clones was reported in matched synovial fluid samples from ankylosing spondylitis patients.

The sequence was obtained from a male donor with ankylosing spondylitis. Source material: blood, either unsorted or a sorted T cell fraction (not recorded which). Recombination connected TRBV5-1 to TRBJ1-1, with TRBD1 matching 8 junction bases. The DNA sequence follows: TGCGCCAGCAGCATGACAGGGGTGAACACTGAAGCTTTCTTT. This is translated as CASSMTGVNTEAFF.